These 8 T cell receptor beta chains were sequenced from one sample in a study of graft-versus-host responses after intestinal transplantation. Their antigen targets remain unknown. The protocol was immunoSEQ multiplex PCR, while the TCRdb copy is restricted to in-frame clones and leaves out a portion. This sample has 85,000 to 100,000 clones, with 93% found just once. The source material was unstimulated CD8+ T cells sorted from spleen or lymph node cells, sampled before intestinal transplant. These receptors all come from a human donor who received an intestinal transplant.

This sequence joins TRBV25-1 and TRBJ1-4, with D hard to call. The V end was cut by 4 bases, the J end by 7 bases, with 19 bases between. This CDR3 is built from 16 residues. Germline V lookup: CDR1 MGHDK, CDR2 SYGVNS. The CDR3 DNA follows: TGTGCCAGCAGTGCCTATGACACCCCAGAAAGTGAAAAACTGTTTTTT. This codes for CASSAYDTPESEKLFF.

The rearrangement links TRBV11-2 to TRBJ1-6, with a tentative D call TRBD1 (5 bases). CDR1 and CDR2 from the germline V gene are SGHAT and FQNNGV. Trimming removed 0 bases from V and 7 bases from J, with 13 bases in between. The CDR3 spans 16 residues. This CDR3 reads CASSLEKGHGNSPLHF. The CDR3 region has the DNA TGTGCCAGCAGCTTAGAAAAAGGACACGGGAATTCACCCCTCCACTTT.

CDR3: CASGLVLGTGDRAGELFF. The CDR3 DNA is TGTGCTAGTGGTTTGGTACTTGGGACAGGGGATCGAGCCGGGGAGCTGTTTTTT. The rearrangement links TRBV12-5 to TRBJ2-2; 10 bases are a match to TRBD1. Trimming took 0 bases from V and 6 from J; bases not matched to a gene: 10. CDR1 is LGHNT and CDR2 is FRNRAP in the germline V gene. This CDR3 contains 18 residues.

This sequence joins TRBV7-9 and TRBJ1-2; 8 nucleotides line up with TRBD1. V shed 1 base and J 7 bases; nucleotides not matched to a gene: 2. The length of the CDR3 is 13 residues. Germline V CDR1 and CDR2: SEHNR, FQNEAQ (reference sequence). CDR3 DNA sequence: TGTGCCAGCAGCTTAGGGACAGGGTCTGGCTACACCTTC. Protein product: CASSLGTGSGYTF.

This clone has only a few counts. This chain connects TRBV6-1 to TRBJ1-3, with D tentatively TRBD1 (6 bases). Germline-derived CDR1 and CDR2 are MNHNS and SASEGT. Trimming took 6 bases from V and 0 from J, leaving 12 bases between them. The length of the CDR3 is 15 residues. CDR3 in DNA: TGTGCCAGCAGCCTCGGACAGCTCTCTGGAAACACCATATATTTT. Translated, it gives CASSLGQLSGNTIYF.

The chain carries TRBV7-9 and TRBJ2-3; D might be TRBD2 (5 bases). CDR3 length equals 13 residues. Trimming removed 7 bases from V and 2 bases from J, with 10 bases in between. From germline, CDR1 is SEHNR and CDR2 FQNEAQ (reference sequence). The CDR3 DNA sequence: TGTGCCAGCACACGGGGTTCCACAGATACGCAGTATTTT. Translated, it gives CASTRGSTDTQYF.

This chain connects TRBV5-1 to TRBJ2-7; D is unresolved. The CDR3 sequence is 16 residues long. V was cut by 1 base and J by 1 base, with 15 bases left in between. Germline-derived CDR1 and CDR2 are SGHRS and YFSETQ. In DNA, the CDR3 is TGCGCCAGCAGCTTGACCGAGACACTCGTTTCCTACGAGCAGTACTTC. Its protein product is CASSLTETLVSYEQYF.

CDR3 nucleotide sequence: TGTGCCAGCCGACTGGGTAGTAATGAGCAGTTCTTC. Translated: CASRLGSNEQFF. The V call is TRBV6-6, the J call TRBJ2-1; D call uncertain. Germline V CDR1 and CDR2: MNHNY, SVGAGI (reference sequence). The CDR3 sequence is 12 residues long. Trimming cost V 8 bases and J 7 bases, with 12 bases left between them.